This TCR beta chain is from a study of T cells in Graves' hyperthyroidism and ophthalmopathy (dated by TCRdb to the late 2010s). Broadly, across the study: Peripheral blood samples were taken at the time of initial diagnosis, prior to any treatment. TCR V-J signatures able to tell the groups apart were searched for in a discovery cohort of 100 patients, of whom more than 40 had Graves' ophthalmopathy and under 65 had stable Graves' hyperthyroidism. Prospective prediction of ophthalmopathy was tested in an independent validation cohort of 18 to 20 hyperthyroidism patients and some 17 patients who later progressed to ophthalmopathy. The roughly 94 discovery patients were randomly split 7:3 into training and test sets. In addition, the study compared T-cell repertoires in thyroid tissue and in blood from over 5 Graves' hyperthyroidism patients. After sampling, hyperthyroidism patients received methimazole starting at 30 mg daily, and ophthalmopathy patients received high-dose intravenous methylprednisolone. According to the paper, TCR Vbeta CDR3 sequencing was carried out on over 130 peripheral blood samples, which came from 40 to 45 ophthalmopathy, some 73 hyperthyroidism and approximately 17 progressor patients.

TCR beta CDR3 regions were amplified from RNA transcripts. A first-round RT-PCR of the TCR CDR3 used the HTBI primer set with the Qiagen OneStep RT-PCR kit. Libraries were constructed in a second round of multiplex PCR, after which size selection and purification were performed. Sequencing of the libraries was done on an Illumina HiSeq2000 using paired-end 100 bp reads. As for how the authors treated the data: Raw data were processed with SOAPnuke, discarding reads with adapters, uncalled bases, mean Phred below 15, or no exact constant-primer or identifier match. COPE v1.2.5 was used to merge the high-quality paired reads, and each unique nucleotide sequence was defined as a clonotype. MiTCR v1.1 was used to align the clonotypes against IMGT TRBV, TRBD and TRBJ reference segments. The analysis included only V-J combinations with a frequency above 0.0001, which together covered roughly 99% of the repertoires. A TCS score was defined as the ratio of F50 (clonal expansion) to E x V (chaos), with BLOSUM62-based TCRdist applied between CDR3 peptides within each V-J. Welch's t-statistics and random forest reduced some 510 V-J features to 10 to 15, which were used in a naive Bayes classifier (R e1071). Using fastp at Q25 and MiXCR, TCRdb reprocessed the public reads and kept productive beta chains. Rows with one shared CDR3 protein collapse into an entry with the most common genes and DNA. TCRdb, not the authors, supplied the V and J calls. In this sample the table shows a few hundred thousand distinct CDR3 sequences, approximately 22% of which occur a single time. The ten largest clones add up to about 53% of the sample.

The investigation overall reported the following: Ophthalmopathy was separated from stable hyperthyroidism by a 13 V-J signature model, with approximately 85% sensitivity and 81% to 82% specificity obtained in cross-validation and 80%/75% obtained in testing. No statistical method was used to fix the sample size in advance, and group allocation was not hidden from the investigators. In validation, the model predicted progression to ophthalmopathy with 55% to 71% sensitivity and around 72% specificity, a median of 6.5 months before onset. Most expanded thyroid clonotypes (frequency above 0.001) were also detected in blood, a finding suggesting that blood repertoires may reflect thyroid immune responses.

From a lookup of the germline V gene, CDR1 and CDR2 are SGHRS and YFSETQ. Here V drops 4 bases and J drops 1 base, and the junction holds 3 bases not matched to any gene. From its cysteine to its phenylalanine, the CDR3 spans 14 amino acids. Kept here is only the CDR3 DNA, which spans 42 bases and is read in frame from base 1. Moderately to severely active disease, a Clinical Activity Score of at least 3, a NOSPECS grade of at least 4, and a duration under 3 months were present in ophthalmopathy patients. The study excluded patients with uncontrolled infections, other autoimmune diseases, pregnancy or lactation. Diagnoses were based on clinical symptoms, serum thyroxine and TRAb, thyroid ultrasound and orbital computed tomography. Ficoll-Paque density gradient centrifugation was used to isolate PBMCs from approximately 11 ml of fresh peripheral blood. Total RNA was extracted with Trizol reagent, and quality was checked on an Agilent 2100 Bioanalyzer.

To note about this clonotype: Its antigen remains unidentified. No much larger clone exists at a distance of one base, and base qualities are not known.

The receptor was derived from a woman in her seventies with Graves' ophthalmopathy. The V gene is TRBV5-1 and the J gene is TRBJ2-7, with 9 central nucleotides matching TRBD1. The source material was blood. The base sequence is TGCGCCAGCAGCCAGACAGGGGGATCCTACGAGCAGTACTTC. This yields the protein CASSQTGGSYEQYF. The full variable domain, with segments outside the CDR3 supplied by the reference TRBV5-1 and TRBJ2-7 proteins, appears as KAGVTQTPRYLIKTRGQQVTLSCSPISGHRSVSWYQQTPGQGLQFLFEYFSETQRNKGNFPGRFSGRQFSNSRSEMNVSTLELGDSALYLCASSQTGGSYEQYFGPGTRLTVT.